A selection of T cell receptor beta chains follows, all from one sample in a study of blood T cell repertoires in COVID-19. The assay was immunoSEQ multiplex PCR, and TCRdb's table has in-frame clones only and misses some. The repertoire consists of about 140,000 clones, with roughly four fifths occurring once and the leading ten covering over 10%. The source material was peripheral blood. The receptors shown here come from a man older than 75 with acute or convalescent COVID-19. Both conserved end residues are part of each CDR3. The D gene is left open where the match is weak. The size of a clone is reported for some rows only, either as once, few or many, or as a class for expanded clones.

cdr3_length j_call v_call clone_size d_call cdr3_aa cdr3_nt
14 TRBJ1-1 TRBV7-2 - - CASSLGTANTEAFF TGTGCCAGCAGCTTAGGGACAGCCAACACTGAAGCTTTCTTT
14 TRBJ1-1 TRBV10-3 - TRBD1 CAISGAGGGTEAFF TGTGCCATCAGTGGAGCAGGGGGAGGAACTGAAGCTTTCTTT
12 TRBJ2-2 TRBV28 - - CASSTPTGELFF TGTGCCAGCAGCACTCCGACCGGGGAGCTGTTTTTT
14 TRBJ2-7 TRBV3-1/TRBV3-2 - TRBD1 CASSQRDRGDEQYF TGTGCCAGCAGCCAAAGGGACAGGGGGGACGAGCAGTACTTC
19 TRBJ2-4 TRBV5-1 - - CASSLLPPVGEWAKNIQYF TGCGCCAGCAGCTTGTTGCCTCCCGTTGGGGAGTGGGCCAAAAACATTCAGTACTTC
13 TRBJ1-6 TRBV19 few - CASAGTPNSPLHF TGTGCCAGTGCCGGGACACCTAATTCACCCCTCCACTTT
13 TRBJ1-1 TRBV9 - - CASSVTANTEAFF TGTGCCAGCAGCGTTACAGCGAACACTGAAGCTTTCTTT
16 TRBJ2-3 TRBV4-2 - - CASSQDLGGVTDTQYF TGTGCCAGCAGCCAAGATCTCGGCGGGGTCACAGATACGCAGTATTTT
14 TRBJ1-2 TRBV28 few - CASSSPIAGPGYTF TGTGCCAGCAGTTCCCCCATAGCGGGCCCTGGCTACACCTTC
15 TRBJ1-5 TRBV7-2 - - CASSLGREGNQPQHF TGTGCCAGCAGCTTAGGGAGAGAGGGAAATCAGCCCCAGCATTTT